This T cell receptor beta chain was sequenced for a study of T cells in Graves' hyperthyroidism and ophthalmopathy (dated by TCRdb to about 2019). About the investigation overall: Peripheral blood was sampled at the time of initial diagnosis, prior to any treatment. Prospective prediction of ophthalmopathy was tested in an independent validation cohort of 18 to 20 hyperthyroidism patients and 17 patients who later progressed to ophthalmopathy. The 75 to 100 discovery patients were randomly split 7:3 into training and test sets. After sampling, hyperthyroidism patients received methimazole starting at 30 mg daily, and ophthalmopathy patients received high-dose intravenous methylprednisolone. According to the paper, TCR Vbeta CDR3 sequencing was carried out on more than 120 peripheral blood samples, which came from 40 to 45 ophthalmopathy, under 80 hyperthyroidism and roughly 17 progressor patients. Thyroid tissue and blood T-cell repertoires from six Graves' hyperthyroidism patients were also compared in the study. To identify distinguishing TCR V-J signatures, a discovery cohort of around 100 patients was used, comprising under 45 with Graves' ophthalmopathy and approximately 57 with stable Graves' hyperthyroidism. The paper as a whole reports these results and caveats: In validation, progression to ophthalmopathy was predicted by the model with roughly 71% sensitivity and roughly 76% specificity, a median of about 6 months before onset. Sample size was not statistically predetermined, and blinding of investigators to group allocation was not performed. A model built on a 13 V-J signature distinguished ophthalmopathy from stable hyperthyroidism, reaching 87.88% sensitivity and around 81% specificity in cross-validation and 80%/75% in testing. Most expanded thyroid clonotypes (frequency above 0.001) were also found in blood, which suggests that blood repertoires may mirror thyroid immune responses.

In the germline V gene (reference sequence), CDR1 corresponds to MNHEY and CDR2 to SMNVEV. The CDR3 spans 16 residues, from the cysteine through the phenylalanine. Only the CDR3 DNA is retained, 48 bases long and in frame from the first base. The germline V and J ends show losses of 4 bases and 3 bases respectively, and no gene match explains 11 bases of the junction. There are a few counts of this clonotype. What this receptor recognizes is not known. Base quality data are lacking; no much larger clone is found one base away. Amplification of TCR beta CDR3 regions was carried out from RNA transcripts. For the first round of RT-PCR on the TCR CDR3, the HTBI primer set was used together with the Qiagen OneStep RT-PCR kit. The libraries were constructed in a second round of multiplex PCR and then size-selected and purified. The libraries were sequenced on an Illumina HiSeq2000 using paired-end 100 bp reads. The original methods were these. Raw data were processed with SOAPnuke, discarding reads with adapters, uncalled bases, mean Phred below 15, or no exact constant-primer or identifier match. High-quality paired reads were merged with COPE v1.2.5, and unique nucleotide sequences were defined as clonotypes. MiTCR v1.1 was used to align the clonotypes against IMGT TRBV, TRBD and TRBJ reference segments. Only V-J combinations with frequency above 0.0001, covering approximately 99% of repertoires, were analysed. A TCS score was defined as the ratio between F50 (clonal expansion) and ExV (chaos), using BLOSUM62-based TCRdist between CDR3 peptides within each V-J. Welch's t-statistics and random forest reduced around 520 V-J features to about 12, which were used in a naive Bayes classifier (R e1071). The public reads were reanalyzed by TCRdb: fastp trimming at Q25, MiXCR alignment, in-frame beta chains only. Identical CDR3 protein sequences are pooled into one entry, listed with their most common genes and DNA. The V and J calls here are based on TCRdb, not the publication. The table for this sample lists about 560,000 distinct CDR3 sequences; approximately 16% of them were counted only once. About 18% of the sample goes to the ten largest clones.

Graves' hyperthyroidism was defined as stable when no progression to ophthalmopathy occurred over 18 months of follow-up. Hyperthyroidism patients were newly diagnosed, with disease duration under 2 months, and aged 18 to 65 years. Patients with uncontrolled infections, other autoimmune diseases, pregnancy or lactation were excluded. Diagnoses relied on clinical symptoms, serum thyroxine and TRAb, thyroid ultrasound and orbital computed tomography. PBMCs were separated from 8 to 10 ml of fresh peripheral blood using Ficoll-Paque density gradient centrifugation. Total RNA was extracted using Trizol reagent, and RNA quality was assessed on an Agilent 2100 Bioanalyzer.

The receptor's source is a woman aged 18 to 35 with Graves' hyperthyroidism. The specimen was blood. The rearranged segments are TRBV27 and TRBJ2-7; 8 nucleotides in the junction match TRBD2. CDR3 protein: CASSSLVLAEVYEQYF. Read as DNA, the sequence is TGTGCCAGCAGTTCTCTAGTACTAGCGGAGGTCTACGAGCAGTACTTC.